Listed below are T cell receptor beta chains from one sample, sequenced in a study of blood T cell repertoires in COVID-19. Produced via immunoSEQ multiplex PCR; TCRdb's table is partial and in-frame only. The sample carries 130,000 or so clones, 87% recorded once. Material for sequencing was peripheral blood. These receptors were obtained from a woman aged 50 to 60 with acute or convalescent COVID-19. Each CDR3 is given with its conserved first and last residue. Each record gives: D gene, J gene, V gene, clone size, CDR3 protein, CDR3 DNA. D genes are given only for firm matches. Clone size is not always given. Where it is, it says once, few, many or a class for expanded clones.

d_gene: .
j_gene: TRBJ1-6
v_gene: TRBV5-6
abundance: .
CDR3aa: CASSLAAGGASPLHF
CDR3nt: TGTGCCAGCAGCTTGGCGGCGGGGGGCGCCTCACCCCTCCACTTT

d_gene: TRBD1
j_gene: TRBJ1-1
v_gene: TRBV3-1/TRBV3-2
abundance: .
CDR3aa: CASSPRDRGRGPEAFF
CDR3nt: TGTGCCAGCAGCCCCCGGGACAGGGGACGGGGTCCTGAAGCTTTCTTT

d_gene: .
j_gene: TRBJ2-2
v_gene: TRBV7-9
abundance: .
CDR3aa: CASSSNSGRGARELFF
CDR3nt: TGTGCCAGCAGCTCCAACTCTGGACGGGGGGCCAGGGAGCTGTTTTTT

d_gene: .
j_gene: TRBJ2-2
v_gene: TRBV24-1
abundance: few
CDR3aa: CATSAGTGELFF
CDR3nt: TGTGCCACCAGTGCGGGCACCGGGGAGCTGTTTTTT

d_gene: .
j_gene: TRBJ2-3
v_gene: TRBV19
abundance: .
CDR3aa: CASSISRVRTDTQYF
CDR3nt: TGTGCCAGTAGTATCAGCAGGGTACGGACAGATACGCAGTATTTT

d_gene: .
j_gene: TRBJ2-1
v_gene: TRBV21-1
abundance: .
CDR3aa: CARGQGYEQFF
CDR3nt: TGTGCCAGGGGACAGGGCTATGAGCAGTTCTTC

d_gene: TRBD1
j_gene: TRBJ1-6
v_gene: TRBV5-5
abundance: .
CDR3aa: CASSLDGGSTGANSPLHF
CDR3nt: TGTGCCAGCAGCTTAGACGGGGGGTCGACAGGGGCAAATTCACCCCTCCACTTT

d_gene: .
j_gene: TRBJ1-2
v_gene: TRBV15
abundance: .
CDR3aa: CATSSGRVGGTNYGYTF
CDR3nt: TGTGCCACCAGCTCGGGTAGGGTCGGGGGGACTAACTATGGCTACACCTTC

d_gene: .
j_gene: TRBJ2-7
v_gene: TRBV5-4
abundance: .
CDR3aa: CASSLSGLHSYEQYF
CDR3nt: TGTGCCAGCAGCTTGTCGGGACTGCACTCCTACGAGCAGTACTTC

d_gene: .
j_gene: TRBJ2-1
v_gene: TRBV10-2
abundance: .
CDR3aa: CASSGLYNEQFF
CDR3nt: TGCGCCAGCAGTGGTTTATACAATGAGCAGTTCTTC

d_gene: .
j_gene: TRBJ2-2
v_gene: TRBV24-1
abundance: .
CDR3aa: CATSDPGTGELFF
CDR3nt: TGTGCCACCAGTGACCCGGGCACCGGGGAGCTGTTTTTT

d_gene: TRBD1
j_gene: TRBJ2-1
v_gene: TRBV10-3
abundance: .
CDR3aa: CAISTPGTARNEQFF
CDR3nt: TGTGCCATCAGTACACCCGGGACAGCACGAAATGAGCAGTTCTTC

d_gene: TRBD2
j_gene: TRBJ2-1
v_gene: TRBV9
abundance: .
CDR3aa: CASSVPRWGGAYNEQFF
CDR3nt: TGTGCCAGCAGCGTACCGCGGTGGGGAGGGGCCTACAATGAGCAGTTCTTC

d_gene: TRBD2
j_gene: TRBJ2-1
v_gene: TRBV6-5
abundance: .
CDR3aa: CASFREGPYNEQFF
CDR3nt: TGTGCCAGCTTTAGGGAGGGACCTTACAATGAGCAGTTCTTC

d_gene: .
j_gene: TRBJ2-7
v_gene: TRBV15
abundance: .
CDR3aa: CATSAGQTGYDEQYF
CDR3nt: TGTGCCACCAGCGCTGGACAGACCGGCTACGACGAGCAGTACTTC

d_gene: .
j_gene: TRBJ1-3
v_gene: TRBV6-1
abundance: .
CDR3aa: CASSEAPDTIYF
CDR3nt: TGTGCCAGCAGTGAAGCGCCGGACACCATATATTTT

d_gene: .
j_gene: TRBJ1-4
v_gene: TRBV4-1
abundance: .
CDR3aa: CASSQDSGRGNEKLFF
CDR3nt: TGCGCCAGCAGCCAAGATTCAGGGCGGGGGAATGAAAAACTGTTTTTT

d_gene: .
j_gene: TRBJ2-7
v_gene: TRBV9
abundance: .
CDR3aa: CASSVYPQGYEQYF
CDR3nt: TGTGCCAGCAGCGTATACCCTCAGGGTTACGAGCAGTACTTC

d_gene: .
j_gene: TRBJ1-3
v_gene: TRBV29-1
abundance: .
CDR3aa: CSVESLDTIYF
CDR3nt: TGCAGCGTTGAGTCTCTAGACACCATATATTTT

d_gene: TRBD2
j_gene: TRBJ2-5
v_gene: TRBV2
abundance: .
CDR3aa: CASSPQRGIQETQYF
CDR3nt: TGTGCCAGCAGTCCACAGCGGGGGATCCAAGAGACCCAGTACTTC

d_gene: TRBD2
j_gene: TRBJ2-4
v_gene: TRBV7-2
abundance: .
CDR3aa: CASSLEGLAGRGKNIQYF
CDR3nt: TGTGCCAGCAGCTTAGAGGGACTAGCGGGACGGGGGAAAAACATTCAGTACTTC

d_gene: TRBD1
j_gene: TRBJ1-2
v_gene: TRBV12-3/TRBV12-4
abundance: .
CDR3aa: CASRSTGEDGYTF
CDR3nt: TGTGCCAGCAGATCGACAGGGGAGGATGGCTACACCTTC

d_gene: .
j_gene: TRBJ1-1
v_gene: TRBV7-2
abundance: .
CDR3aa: CASSLHAGATEAFF
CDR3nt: TGTGCCAGCAGCTTACATGCGGGTGCCACTGAAGCTTTCTTT

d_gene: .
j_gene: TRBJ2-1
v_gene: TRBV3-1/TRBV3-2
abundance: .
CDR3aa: CASSQIPSDEQFF
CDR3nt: TGTGCCAGCAGCCAAATCCCGAGCGACGAGCAGTTCTTC

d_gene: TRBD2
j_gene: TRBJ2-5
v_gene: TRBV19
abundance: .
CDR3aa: CASSIGGLNQETQYF
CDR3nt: TGTGCCAGTAGTATAGGGGGACTAAACCAAGAGACCCAGTACTTC

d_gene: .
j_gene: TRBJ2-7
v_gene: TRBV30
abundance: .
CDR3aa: CAWTTGQLTYEQYF
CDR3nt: TGTGCCTGGACCACCGGACAGTTAACCTACGAGCAGTACTTC

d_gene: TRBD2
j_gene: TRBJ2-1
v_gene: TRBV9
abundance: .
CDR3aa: CASSPGLAGVGEQFF
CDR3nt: TGTGCCAGCAGCCCAGGACTAGCGGGGGTGGGTGAGCAGTTCTTC

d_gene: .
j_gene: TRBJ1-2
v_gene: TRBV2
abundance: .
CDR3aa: CASSVFWTDYGYTF
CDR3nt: TGTGCCAGCAGTGTATTCTGGACAGACTATGGCTACACCTTC

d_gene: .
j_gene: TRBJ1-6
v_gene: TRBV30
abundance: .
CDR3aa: CAWSVGDVHSPLHF
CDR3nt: TGTGCCTGGAGTGTAGGAGACGTTCATTCACCCCTCCACTTT

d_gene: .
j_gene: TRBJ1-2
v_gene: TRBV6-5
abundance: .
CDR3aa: CASSGEAHTNYGYTF
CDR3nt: TGTGCCAGCAGCGGAGAGGCCCACACTAACTATGGCTACACCTTC

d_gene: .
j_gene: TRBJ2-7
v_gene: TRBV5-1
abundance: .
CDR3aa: CASRGVYEQYF
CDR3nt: TGCGCCAGCAGAGGGGTCTACGAGCAGTACTTC

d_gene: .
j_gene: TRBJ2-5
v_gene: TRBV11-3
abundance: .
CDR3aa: CASSHQGYVAETQYF
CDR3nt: TGTGCCAGCAGTCACCAGGGGTACGTCGCGGAGACCCAGTACTTC

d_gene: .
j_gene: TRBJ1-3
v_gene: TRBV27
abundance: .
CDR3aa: CASSLAGYGNTIYF
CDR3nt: TGTGCCAGCAGTTTGGCAGGGTATGGAAACACCATATATTTT

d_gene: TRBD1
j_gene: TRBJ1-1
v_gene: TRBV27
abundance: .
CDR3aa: CASMVSGGTEAFF
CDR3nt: TGTGCCAGCATGGTTTCAGGGGGTACTGAAGCTTTCTTT

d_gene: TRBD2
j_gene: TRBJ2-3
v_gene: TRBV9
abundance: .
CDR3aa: CASSSGTSGSTDTQYF
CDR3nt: TGTGCCAGCAGCTCTGGGACTAGCGGTAGCACAGATACGCAGTATTTT

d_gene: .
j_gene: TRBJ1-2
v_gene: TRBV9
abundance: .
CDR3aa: CASSVDPANYGYTF
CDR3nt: TGTGCCAGCAGCGTAGACCCAGCTAACTATGGCTACACCTTC

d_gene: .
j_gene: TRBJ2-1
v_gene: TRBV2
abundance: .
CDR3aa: CASSYPPPVEGGEQFF
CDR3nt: TGTGCCAGCAGTTATCCCCCCCCCGTGGAGGGTGGAGAGCAGTTCTTC

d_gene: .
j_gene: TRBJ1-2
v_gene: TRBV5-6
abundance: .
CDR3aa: CASSLESNGYTF
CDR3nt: TGTGCCAGCAGCTTAGAATCTAATGGCTACACCTTC

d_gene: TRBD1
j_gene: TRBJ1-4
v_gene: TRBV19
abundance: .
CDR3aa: CASSLGTGNSEKLFF
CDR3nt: TGTGCCAGTAGCCTAGGGACAGGGAATTCGGAAAAACTGTTTTTT

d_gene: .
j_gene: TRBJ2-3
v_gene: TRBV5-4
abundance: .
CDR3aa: CASSLAVTSQTQYF
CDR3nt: TGTGCCAGCAGCTTGGCCGTAACTAGCCAAACGCAGTATTTT

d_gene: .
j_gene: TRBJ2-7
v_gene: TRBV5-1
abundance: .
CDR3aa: CASSFPGPYEQYF
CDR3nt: TGCGCCAGCAGCTTCCCAGGGCCCTACGAGCAGTACTTC

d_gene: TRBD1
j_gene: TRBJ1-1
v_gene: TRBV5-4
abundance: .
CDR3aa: CASSLSGGTEAFF
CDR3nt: TGTGCCAGCAGCTTGTCAGGGGGCACTGAAGCTTTCTTT

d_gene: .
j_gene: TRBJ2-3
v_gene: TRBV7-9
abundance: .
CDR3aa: CASSLALSTDTQYF
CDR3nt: TGTGCCAGCAGCTTAGCGCTCAGTACAGATACGCAGTATTTT

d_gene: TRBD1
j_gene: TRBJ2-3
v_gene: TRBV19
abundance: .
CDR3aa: CASSLRQGDTDTQYF
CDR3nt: TGTGCCAGTAGCCTAAGACAGGGGGACACAGATACGCAGTATTTT

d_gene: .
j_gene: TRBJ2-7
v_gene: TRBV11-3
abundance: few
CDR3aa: CASSNAGQKQYF
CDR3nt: TGTGCCAGCAGCAATGCGGGTCAGAAGCAGTACTTC

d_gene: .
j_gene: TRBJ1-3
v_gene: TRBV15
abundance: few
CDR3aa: CATSLGTQGNTIYF
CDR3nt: TGTGCCACCAGCTTAGGGACACAAGGAAACACCATATATTTT

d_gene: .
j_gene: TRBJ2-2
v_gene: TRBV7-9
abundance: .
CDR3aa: CASSSVLASQNTGELFF
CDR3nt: TGTGCCAGCAGCTCCGTCCTAGCGTCGCAAAACACCGGGGAGCTGTTTTTT

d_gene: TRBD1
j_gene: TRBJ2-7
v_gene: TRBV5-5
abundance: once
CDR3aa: CASNKQGVYEQYF
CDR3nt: TGTGCCAGCAATAAGCAGGGGGTGTACGAGCAGTACTTC

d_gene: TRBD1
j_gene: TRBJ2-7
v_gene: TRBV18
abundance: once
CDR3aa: CASSPYGTATSYEQYF
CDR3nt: TGTGCCAGCTCACCATACGGGACAGCTACCTCCTACGAGCAGTACTTC

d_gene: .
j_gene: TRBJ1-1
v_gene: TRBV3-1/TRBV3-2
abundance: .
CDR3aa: CASSQGRGEAFF
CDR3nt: TGTGCCAGCAGCCAAGGACGGGGTGAAGCTTTCTTT

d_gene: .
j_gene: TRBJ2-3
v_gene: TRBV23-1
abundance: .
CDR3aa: CASSQLQAKGSTDTQYF
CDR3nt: TGCGCCAGCAGTCAACTACAAGCCAAGGGGAGCACAGATACGCAGTATTTT

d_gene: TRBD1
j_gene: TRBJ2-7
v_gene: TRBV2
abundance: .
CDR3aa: CASSEPGGAKYEQYF
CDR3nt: TGTGCCAGCAGCGAGCCAGGGGGCGCGAAGTACGAGCAGTACTTC

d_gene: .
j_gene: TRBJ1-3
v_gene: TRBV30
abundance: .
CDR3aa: CAWSVFYGNTIYF
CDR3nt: TGTGCCTGGAGTGTCTTTTATGGAAACACCATATATTTT